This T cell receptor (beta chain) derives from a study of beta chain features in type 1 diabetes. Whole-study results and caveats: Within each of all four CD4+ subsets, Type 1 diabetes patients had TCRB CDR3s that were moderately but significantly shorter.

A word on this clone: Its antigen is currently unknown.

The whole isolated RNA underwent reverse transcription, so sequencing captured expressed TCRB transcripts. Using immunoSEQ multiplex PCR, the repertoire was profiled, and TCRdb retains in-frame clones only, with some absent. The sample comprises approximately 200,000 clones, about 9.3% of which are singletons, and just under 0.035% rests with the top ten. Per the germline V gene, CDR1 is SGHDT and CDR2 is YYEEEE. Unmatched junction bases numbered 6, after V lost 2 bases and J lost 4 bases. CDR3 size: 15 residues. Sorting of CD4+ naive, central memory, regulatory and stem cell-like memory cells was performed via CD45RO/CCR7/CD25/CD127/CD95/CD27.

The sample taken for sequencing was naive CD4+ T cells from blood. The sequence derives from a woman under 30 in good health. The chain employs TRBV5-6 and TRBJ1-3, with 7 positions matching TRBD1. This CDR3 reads CASSFRQGPGNTIYF. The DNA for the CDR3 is TGTGCCAGCAGCTTCAGACAGGGACCGGGAAACACCATATATTTT.